A single sample is the source of the 7 T cell receptor beta chains below, sequenced in a study of cytomegalovirus exposure and HLA in healthy donors. The table came from immunoSEQ multiplex PCR; TCRdb's copy has only in-frame clones and leaves some out. This sample has 100,000 to 150,000 clones; more than 95% occur once, and the top ten carry about 1.8%. The sequenced sample was PBMCs. Receptors were obtained from a man aged 18 to 29 in good health and CMV-seronegative.

The rearrangement joins TRBV10-3 to TRBJ2-7; TRBD2 is a possible D gene (6 bases). Germline assignment: CDR1 ENHRY and CDR2 SYGVKD. The ends were cut back, 2 bases at V and 7 bases at J, with 15 bases in the middle. This CDR3 has 14 amino acids. CDR3 in amino acids: CAISEGGPGVEQYF. CDR3 nucleotide sequence: TGTGCCATCAGTGAGGGAGGGCCGGGGGTAGAGCAGTACTTC.

V is TRBV4-3 and J is TRBJ2-1; possible D gene TRBD1, 6 bases. Germline V gene data show CDR1 as LGHNA and CDR2 as YSLEER. The CDR3 sequence is 14 residues long. V shed 0 bases and J shed 7 bases, with 10 bases lying between them. CDR3 nucleotides: TGCGCCAGCAGCCAAGATGGGCAGGGGAATGAGCAGTTCTTC. As protein: CASSQDGQGNEQFF.

This clone was counted between two and nine times. The chain couples TRBV6-5 to TRBJ2-5; tentative D call: TRBD1 (5 bases). The V gene's germline CDR1 is MNHEY and CDR2 SVGAGI. The CDR3 has 13 amino acids. V was clipped by 4 bases and J by 3 bases, with 9 bases between them. CDR3 in amino acids: CASSLGREETQYF. CDR3 sequence (DNA): TGTGCCAGCAGTTTGGGCAGGGAAGAGACCCAGTACTTC.

The CDR3 reads CSVEEGGLGYEQYF. DNA for the CDR3: TGCAGCGTTGAAGAGGGAGGATTGGGCTACGAGCAGTACTTC. The gene calls are TRBV29-1 and TRBJ2-7, with D possibly TRBD2 on 6 matching bases. The CDR3 runs 14 residues. The V and J ends lost 0 bases and 3 bases respectively, with 12 bases between them. Germline CDR1 is SQVTM and CDR2 is ANQGSEA.

This chain links TRBV9 with TRBJ2-1, with D possibly being TRBD2 (5 bases). This CDR3 is built from 16 residues. Germline loops: CDR1 SGDLS, CDR2 YYNGEE. V shed 2 bases and J shed 2 bases, with 14 bases lying between them. The DNA for the CDR3 is TGTGCCAGCAGCGTTCCGGCGGAGGCCACCTACAATGAGCAGTTCTTC. Translation gives CASSVPAEATYNEQFF. Supplemented by reference TRBV9 and TRBJ2-1, the full variable domain reads DSGVTQTPKHLITATGQRVTLRCSPRSGDLSVYWYQQSLDQGLQFLIQYYNGEERAKGNILERFSAQQFPDLHSELNLSSLELGDSALYFCASSVPAEATYNEQFFGPGTRLTVL.

The chain couples TRBV11-1 to TRBJ2-1; 12 bases are a match to TRBD1. The CDR3 is 16 amino acids. Germline V gives CDR1 SGHAT, CDR2 FQDESV (reference sequence). Trimming took 4 bases from V and 8 from J; bases not matched to a gene: 9. The CDR3 here is CASSWLRDRGQDEQFF. In DNA form, the CDR3 reads TGTGCCAGCAGCTGGCTCCGGGACAGGGGGCAGGATGAGCAGTTCTTC. Filled out from reference TRBV11-1 and TRBJ2-1, the complete variable domain reads EAEVAQSPRYKITEKSQAVAFWCDPISGHATLYWYRQILGQGPELLVQFQDESVVDDSQLPKDRFSAERLKGVDSTLKIQPAELGDSAMYLCASSWLRDRGQDEQFFGPGTRLTVL.

The V gene is TRBV11-3, the J gene TRBJ2-7, with D possibly TRBD1 on 6 matching bases. V lost 1 base and J 4 bases, leaving 14 bases between the germline ends. Germline CDR1 and CDR2: SGHNT and YENEEA. The CDR3 spans 15 residues. The DNA for the CDR3 is TGTGCCAGCAGCTTAGTGGGGACATTGCTGTACGAGCAGTACTTC. This codes for CASSLVGTLLYEQYF.